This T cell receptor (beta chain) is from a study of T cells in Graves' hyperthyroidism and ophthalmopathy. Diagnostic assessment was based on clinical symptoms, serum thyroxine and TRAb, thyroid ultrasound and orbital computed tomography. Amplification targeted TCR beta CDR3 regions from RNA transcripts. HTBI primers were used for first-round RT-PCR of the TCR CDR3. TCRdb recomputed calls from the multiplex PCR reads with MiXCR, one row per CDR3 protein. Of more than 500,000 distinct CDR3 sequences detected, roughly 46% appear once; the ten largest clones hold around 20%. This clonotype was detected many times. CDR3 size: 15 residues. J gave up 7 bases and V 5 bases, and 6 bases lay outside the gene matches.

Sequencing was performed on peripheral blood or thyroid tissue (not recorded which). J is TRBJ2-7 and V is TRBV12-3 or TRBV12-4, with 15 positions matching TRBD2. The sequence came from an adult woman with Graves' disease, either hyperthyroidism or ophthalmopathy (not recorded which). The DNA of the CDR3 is TGTGCCAGCAGTCGGACTAGCGGGAGGGTTGGTGAGCAGTACTTC. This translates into CASSRTSGRVGEQYF.